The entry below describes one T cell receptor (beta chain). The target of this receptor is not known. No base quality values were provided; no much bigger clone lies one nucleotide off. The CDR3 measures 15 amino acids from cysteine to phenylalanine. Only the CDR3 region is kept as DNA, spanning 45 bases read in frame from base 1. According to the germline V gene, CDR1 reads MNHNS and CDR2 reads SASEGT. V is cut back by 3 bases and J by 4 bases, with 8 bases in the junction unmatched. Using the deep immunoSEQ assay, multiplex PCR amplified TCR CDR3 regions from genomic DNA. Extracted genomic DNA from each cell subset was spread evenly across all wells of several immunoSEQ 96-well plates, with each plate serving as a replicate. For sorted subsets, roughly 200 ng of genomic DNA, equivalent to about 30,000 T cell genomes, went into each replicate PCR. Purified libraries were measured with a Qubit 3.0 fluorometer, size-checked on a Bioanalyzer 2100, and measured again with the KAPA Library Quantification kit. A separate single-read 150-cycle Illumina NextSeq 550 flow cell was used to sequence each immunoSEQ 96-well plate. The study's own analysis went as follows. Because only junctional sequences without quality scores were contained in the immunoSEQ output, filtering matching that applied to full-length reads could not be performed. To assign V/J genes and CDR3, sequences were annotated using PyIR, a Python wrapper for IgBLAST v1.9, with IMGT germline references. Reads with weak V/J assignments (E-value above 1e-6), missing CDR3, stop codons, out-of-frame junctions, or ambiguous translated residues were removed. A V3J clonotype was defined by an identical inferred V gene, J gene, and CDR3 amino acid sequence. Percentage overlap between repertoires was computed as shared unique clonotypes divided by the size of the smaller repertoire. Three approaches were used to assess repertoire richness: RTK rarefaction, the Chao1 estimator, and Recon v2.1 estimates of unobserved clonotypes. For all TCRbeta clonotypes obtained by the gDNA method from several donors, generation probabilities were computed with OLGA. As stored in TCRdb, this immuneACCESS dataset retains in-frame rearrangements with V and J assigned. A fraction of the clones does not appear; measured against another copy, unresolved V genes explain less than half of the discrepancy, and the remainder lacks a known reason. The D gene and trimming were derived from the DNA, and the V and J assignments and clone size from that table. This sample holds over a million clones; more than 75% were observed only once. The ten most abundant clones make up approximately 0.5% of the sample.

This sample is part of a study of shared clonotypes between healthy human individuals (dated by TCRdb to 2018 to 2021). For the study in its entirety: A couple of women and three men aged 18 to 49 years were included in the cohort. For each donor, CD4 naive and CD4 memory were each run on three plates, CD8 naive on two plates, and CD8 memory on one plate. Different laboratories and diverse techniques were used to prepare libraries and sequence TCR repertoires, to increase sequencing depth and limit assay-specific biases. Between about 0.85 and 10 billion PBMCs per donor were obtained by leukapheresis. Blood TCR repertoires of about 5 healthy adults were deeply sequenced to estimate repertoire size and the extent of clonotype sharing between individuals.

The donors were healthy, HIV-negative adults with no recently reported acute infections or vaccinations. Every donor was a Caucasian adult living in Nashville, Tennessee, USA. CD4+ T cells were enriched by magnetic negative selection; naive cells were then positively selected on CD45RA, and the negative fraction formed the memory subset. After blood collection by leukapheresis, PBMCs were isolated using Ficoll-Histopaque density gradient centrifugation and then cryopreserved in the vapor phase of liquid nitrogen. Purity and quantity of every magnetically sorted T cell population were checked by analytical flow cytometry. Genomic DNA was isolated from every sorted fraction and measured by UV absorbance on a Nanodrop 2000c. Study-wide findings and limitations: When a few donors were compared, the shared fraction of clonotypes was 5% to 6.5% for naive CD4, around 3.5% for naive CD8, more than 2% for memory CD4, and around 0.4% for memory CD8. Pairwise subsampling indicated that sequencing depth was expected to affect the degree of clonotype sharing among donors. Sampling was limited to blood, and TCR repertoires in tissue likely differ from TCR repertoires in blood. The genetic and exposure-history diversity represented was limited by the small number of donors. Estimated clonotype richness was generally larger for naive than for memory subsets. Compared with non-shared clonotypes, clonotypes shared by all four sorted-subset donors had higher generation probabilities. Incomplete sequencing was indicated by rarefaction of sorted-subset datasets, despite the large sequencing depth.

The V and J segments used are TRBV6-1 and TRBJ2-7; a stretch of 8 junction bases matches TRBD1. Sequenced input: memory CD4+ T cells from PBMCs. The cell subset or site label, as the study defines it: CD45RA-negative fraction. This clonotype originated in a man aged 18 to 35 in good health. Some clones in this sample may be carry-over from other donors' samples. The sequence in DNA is TGTGCCAGCAGTGACGAGTCAGGGGGCGTATACGAGCAGTACTTC. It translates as CASSDESGGVYEQYF.